Each of the 10 T cell receptor beta chains below was sequenced from the same sample in a study of blood T cell repertoires in COVID-19. Method: immunoSEQ multiplex PCR; TCRdb's copy keeps in-frame clones and lacks some. In the table there are some 270,000 clones, roughly 86% of which are singletons. Sequencing was done on a sample of peripheral blood. The receptors were gathered from a man aged 35 to 55 with active or convalescent COVID-19.

The chain has TRBV10-3 and TRBJ2-3, with 7 bases identical to TRBD2. The CDR3 totals 16 residues. V lost 4 bases and J lost 0; bases outside the gene matches: 7. Germline V gene sequence: CDR1 ENHRY, CDR2 SYGVKD. CDR3 DNA: TGTGCCATCAGTGTTTCTGGCGGGGGAAGCACAGATACGCAGTATTTT. As protein: CAISVSGGGSTDTQYF.

V usage is TRBV2 and J usage is TRBJ1-1; D not resolved. This CDR3 contains 12 residues. Deletions cut 2 bases from V and 7 bases from J, with 8 bases between. Germline V gene data show CDR1 as SNHLY and CDR2 as FYNNEI. CDR3 bases: TGTGCCAGCAGTGAATCCTTCGTTGAAGCTTTCTTT. Translating it yields CASSESFVEAFF.

The V and J genes are TRBV6-7 and TRBJ2-7, with 7 bases fitting TRBD2. TRBV6-7 is assigned to the ORF class and has an uncertain function. Germline trimming cut 2 bases from V and 3 bases from J; bases unmatched to any gene: 19. This CDR3 region has 19 residues. The chain's CDR3 is CASSYVAGDYVAGIYEQYF. The CDR3 DNA reads TGTGCCAGCAGTTACGTGGCGGGAGACTATGTCGCGGGGATCTACGAGCAGTACTTC.

In this sample, this clone turned up many times. The V call is TRBV7-9, the J call TRBJ1-5; D not resolved. The CDR3 has 15 amino acids. Trimming cost V 1 base and J 3 bases, with 10 bases left between them. Germline loops: CDR1 SEHNR, CDR2 FQNEAQ (reference sequence). CDR3 sequence: CASSLVGAVNQPQHF. The CDR3 DNA sequence: TGTGCCAGCAGCTTAGTAGGAGCAGTCAATCAGCCCCAGCATTTT.

This clone was seen once. The rearrangement uses TRBV13 and TRBJ1-1; TRBD1 agrees at 7 bases. The CDR3 spans 13 residues. Germline CDR1 is PRHDT and CDR2 is FYEKMQ (reference sequence). V trimming: 7 bases; J trimming: 0 bases; junction bases outside the gene matches: 2. In nucleotides, the CDR3 is TGTGCCAGCAAGGGGGCCCTGAACACTGAAGCTTTCTTT. As protein: CASKGALNTEAFF.

The chain couples TRBV18 to TRBJ2-2; 9 positions agree with TRBD1. The V and J ends lost 2 bases and 4 bases, in that order; junction bases with no gene match: 5. CDR3 length: 16 amino acids. CDR1 KGHSH and CDR2 LQKENI come from the germline V gene. The DNA of the CDR3 is TGTGCCAGCTCACCAAGCGGGGACAGGGTCACCGGGGAGCTGTTTTTT. It codes for CASSPSGDRVTGELFF.

The rearrangement joins TRBV9 to TRBJ1-6, with D maybe TRBD1 (5 bases). Germline V gives CDR1 SGDLS, CDR2 YYNGEE. V lost 0 bases and J 7 bases, leaving 11 bases between the germline ends. The CDR3 covers 15 residues. CDR3 bases: TGTGCCAGCAGCGTAGTTGACAGTGGGAATTCACCCCTCCACTTT. This encodes CASSVVDSGNSPLHF.

This clone was seen repeatedly, ten times or more. The rearrangement links TRBV3-1 (or the pseudogene TRBV3-2) to TRBJ2-1; D may be TRBD2 (7 bases). The CDR3 is made up of 15 amino acids. The V gene's germline CDR1 is LGHDT and CDR2 YNNKEL (reference sequence). With 4 bases removed from V and 2 bases from J, the gap between germline ends came to 12 bases. CDR3 in amino acids: CASSPRGAAYNEQFF. The DNA for the CDR3 is TGTGCCAGCAGCCCCCGGGGGGCGGCCTACAATGAGCAGTTCTTC.

This chain joins TRBV5-6 and TRBJ2-2; TRBD2 aligns across 11 bases. Germline V CDR1 and CDR2: SGHDT, YYEEEE. This CDR3 is 17 amino acids long. The junction had 6 bases not matched to a gene; V was cut back by 1 base and J by 4 bases. The CDR3 here is CASSLMGLAGGTGELFF. The CDR3 bases are TGTGCCAGCAGCTTGATGGGGCTAGCGGGGGGCACCGGGGAGCTGTTTTTT.

To note about this clone: Other DNA sequences from this sample encode an identical CDR3 as well. This chain links TRBV5-1 with TRBJ1-3, with a weak D call TRBD1 (5 bases). Germline values: CDR1 SGHRS, CDR2 YFSETQ. The CDR3 runs 15 residues. V shed 0 bases and J shed 2 bases, with 9 bases lying between them. This CDR3 reads CASSLGVGAGNTIYF. DNA for the CDR3: TGCGCCAGCAGCTTGGGGGTAGGGGCTGGAAACACCATATATTTT.